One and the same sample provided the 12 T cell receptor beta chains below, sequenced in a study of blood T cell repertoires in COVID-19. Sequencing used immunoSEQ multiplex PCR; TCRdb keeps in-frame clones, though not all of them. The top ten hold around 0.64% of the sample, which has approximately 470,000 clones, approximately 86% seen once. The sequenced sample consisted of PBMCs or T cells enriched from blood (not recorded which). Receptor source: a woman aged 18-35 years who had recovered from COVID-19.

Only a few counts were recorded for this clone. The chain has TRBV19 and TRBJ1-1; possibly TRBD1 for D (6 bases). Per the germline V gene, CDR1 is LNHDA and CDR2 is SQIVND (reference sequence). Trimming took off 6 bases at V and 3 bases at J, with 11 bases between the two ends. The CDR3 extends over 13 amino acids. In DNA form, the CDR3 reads TGTGCCAGTAGCACAGGGTGGGACACTGAAGCTTTCTTT. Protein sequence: CASSTGWDTEAFF.

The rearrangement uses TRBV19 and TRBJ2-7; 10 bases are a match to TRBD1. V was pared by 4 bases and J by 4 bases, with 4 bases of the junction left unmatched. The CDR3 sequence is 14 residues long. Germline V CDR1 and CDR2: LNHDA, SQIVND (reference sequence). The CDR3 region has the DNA TGTGCCAGTAGTAACCGGGACAGGGGTTACGAGCAGTACTTC. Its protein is CASSNRDRGYEQYF.

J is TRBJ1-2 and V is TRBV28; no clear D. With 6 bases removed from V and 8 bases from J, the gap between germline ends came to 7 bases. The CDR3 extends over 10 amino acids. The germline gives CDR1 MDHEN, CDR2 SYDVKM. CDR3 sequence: CASRSSGYTF. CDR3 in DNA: TGTGCCAGCAGGTCCTCGGGCTACACCTTC.

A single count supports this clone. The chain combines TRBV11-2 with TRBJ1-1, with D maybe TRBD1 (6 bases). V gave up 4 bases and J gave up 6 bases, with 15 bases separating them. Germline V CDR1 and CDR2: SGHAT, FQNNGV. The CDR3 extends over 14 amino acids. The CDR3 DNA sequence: TGTGCCAGCAGCTCCTGGCGGGAGGGGGCTGAAGCTTTCTTT. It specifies CASSSWREGAEAFF.

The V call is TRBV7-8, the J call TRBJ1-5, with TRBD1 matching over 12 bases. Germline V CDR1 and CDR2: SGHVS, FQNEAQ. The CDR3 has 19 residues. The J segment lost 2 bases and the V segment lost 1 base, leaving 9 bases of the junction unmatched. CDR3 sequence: CASSLGSWGQGAGNQPQHF. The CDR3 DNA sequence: TGTGCCAGCAGCTTAGGATCATGGGGACAGGGGGCCGGCAATCAGCCCCAGCATTTT.

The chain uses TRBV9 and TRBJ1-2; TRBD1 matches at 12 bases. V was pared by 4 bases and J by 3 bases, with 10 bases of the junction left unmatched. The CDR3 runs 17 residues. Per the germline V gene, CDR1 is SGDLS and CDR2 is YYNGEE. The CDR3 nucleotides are TGTGCCAGCAGCCCCCTGGGACAGGGGGCGCGTGACTATGGCTACACCTTC. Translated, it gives CASSPLGQGARDYGYTF.

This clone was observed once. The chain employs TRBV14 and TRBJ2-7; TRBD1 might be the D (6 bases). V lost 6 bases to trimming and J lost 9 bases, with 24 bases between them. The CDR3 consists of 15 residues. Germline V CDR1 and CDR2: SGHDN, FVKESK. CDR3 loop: CASSANTGHGGWQYF. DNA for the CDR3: TGTGCCAGCAGTGCAAATACAGGGCACGGTGGATGGCAGTACTTC. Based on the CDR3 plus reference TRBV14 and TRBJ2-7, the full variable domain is EAGVTQFPSHSVIEKGQTVTLRCDPISGHDNLYWYRRVMGKEIKFLLHFVKESKQDESGMPNNRFLAERTGGTYSTLKVQPAELEDSGVYFCASSANTGHGGWQYFGPGTRLTVT.

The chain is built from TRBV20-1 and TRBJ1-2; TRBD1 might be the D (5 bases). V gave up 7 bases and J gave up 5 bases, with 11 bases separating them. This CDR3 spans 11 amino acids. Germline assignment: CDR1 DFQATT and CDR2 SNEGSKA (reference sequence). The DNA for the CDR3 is TGCAGTGTCCCCCGGGGGTATGGCTACACCTTC. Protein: CSVPRGYGYTF.

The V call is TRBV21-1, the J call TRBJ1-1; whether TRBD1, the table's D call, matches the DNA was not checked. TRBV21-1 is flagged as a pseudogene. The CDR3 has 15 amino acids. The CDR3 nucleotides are TGTGCCAGCAGCAAAGCCGGGACAGGGAACACTGAAGCTTTCTTT. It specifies CASSKAGTGNTEAFF.

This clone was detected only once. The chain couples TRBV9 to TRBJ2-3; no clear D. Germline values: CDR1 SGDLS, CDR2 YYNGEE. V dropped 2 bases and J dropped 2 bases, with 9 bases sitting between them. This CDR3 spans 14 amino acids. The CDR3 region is CASSVGTITDTQYF. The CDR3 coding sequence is TGTGCCAGCAGCGTCGGAACTATCACAGATACGCAGTATTTT. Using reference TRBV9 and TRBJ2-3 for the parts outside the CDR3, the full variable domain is DSGVTQTPKHLITATGQRVTLRCSPRSGDLSVYWYQQSLDQGLQFLIQYYNGEERAKGNILERFSAQQFPDLHSELNLSSLELGDSALYFCASSVGTITDTQYFGPGTRLTVL.

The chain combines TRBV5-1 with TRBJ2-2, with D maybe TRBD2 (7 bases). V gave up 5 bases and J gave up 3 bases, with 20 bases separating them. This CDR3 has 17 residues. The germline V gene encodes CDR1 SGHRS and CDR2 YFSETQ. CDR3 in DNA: TGCGCCAGCAGTCCCCTTTTTATAGGGGGGGACACCGGGGAGCTGTTTTTT. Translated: CASSPLFIGGDTGELFF.

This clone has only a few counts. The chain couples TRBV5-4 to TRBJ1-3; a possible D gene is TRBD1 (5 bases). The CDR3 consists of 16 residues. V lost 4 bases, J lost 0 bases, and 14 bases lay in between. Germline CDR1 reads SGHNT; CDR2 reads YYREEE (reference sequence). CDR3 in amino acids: CASSGWDGSSGNTIYF. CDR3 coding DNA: TGTGCCAGCAGCGGATGGGACGGGAGCTCTGGAAACACCATATATTTT.